This section outlines one T cell receptor (beta chain) sequence together with its context. Only a few counts were recorded for this clonotype. Its antigen remains unidentified. There are no base qualities to consult, and no much larger clone falls within one base. The library was made by 5' RACE. For sequencing, an Illumina HiSeq 2500 was employed. A second PCR of about 6 to 12 cycles was performed with a sample-barcoded 5' primer and a J-beta primer mix. Each TCR beta cDNA molecule received a unique molecular identifier from a template-switch 5' adaptor carrying 12 random nucleotides. Each sample yielded at least 3 million CDR3-containing paired-end reads. First-strand cDNA was synthesized from all RNA with the Mint cDNA synthesis kit, primed by a TRBC-specific oligonucleotide. Following uracil-DNA glycosylase treatment, a first 18-cycle PCR with universal primers M1SS and BC2_uni_R was performed on all cDNA. The source study handled its data this way. For normalization, 1 million high-quality reads, each with a distinct molecular identifier, were randomly selected from each sample. Instead of being binned into consensus sequences, reads that shared molecular identifiers were thrown out. MiTCR, with a Q25 quality threshold and the strictest error-elimination algorithm, was used for CDR3 identification, clonotype clustering and error correction. A nonparametric unseen species model with Euler transformation was used to estimate a lower bound on total TCR beta diversity. TCRdb reanalyzed the raw reads on its own, using fastp at Q25 for trimming and MiXCR for clone calling, and kept in-frame beta chains. Each CDR3 protein appears once, grouped with its most common genes and DNA. These V and J calls rely on TCRdb rather than the paper's analysis. This sample has roughly 1,300,000 distinct CDR3 sequences in its table, and approximately 59% of those were observed once. Of the sample, 6.5% to 8.5% falls within the top ten clones.

The trim is 7 bases for V and 7 bases for J, with a gap of 11 bases between the germline ends. Via the germline V gene, CDR1 is SQVTM and CDR2 ANQGSEA. Taken from cysteine to phenylalanine, the CDR3 has 11 residues. The sequence is cut down to CDR3 DNA, 33 bases in frame from base 1. Donors were around 37 systemically healthy Caucasian individuals from Russia aged 6 to 90 years. Each donor gave approximately 9.3 milliliters of peripheral blood, collected into EDTA-treated Vacutainer tubes. Ficoll-Paque density-gradient centrifugation was used to isolate PBMCs, with at least 6.5 million per sample. Trizol reagent was used to extract total RNA from PBMCs, with at least 6 micrograms per sample. For every donor, flow cytometry on a PBMC aliquot measured the percentage of naive CD45RAhigh/CD27high T cells. The data were taken from a study of blood T cells in healthy people across ages (dated by TCRdb to 2015 to 2017). Looking at the study overall: Template switching captured roughly one uniquely barcoded TCR beta cDNA molecule per two T cells in model experiments. Age-related changes in TCR beta repertoire diversity were measured in the study by deep sequencing normalized with unique cDNA molecular identifiers. Donors were grouped into four age groups: young (average approximately 16 years), middle-aged (under 40), aged (about 60) and long-lived (roughly 80). To avoid experimental bias, donors of different ages were distributed randomly across sequencing lanes. For two donors (one aged 18 to 30 and one aged 80 or older), the study analyzed two additional independent replicas of 1 million unique cDNA reads from the same blood draw.

Results and caveats for the whole study, not just this receptor: Observed TCR beta diversity per million T cells fell roughly linearly with age, and a significant reduction was already apparent by age around 39. Bulk unsorted PBMC profiling prevented conclusive comparison of naive and antigen-experienced compartments. There was a strong correlation between observed TCR beta diversity and the percentage of naive T cells measured by flow cytometry. Because the CMV infection status of the donors was unknown, age-related changes in expanded clonotypes may potentially have been confounded. Estimates of total diversity from one million sequenced T cells were regarded as lower bounds and underestimates. Compared with the aged group, the long-lived group had more naive CD4+ T cells, fewer expanded clones and increased TCR diversity, suggesting age selection.

The chain is made from TRBV29-1 and TRBJ2-1; the D match is possibly TRBD1 or TRBD2, with 6 bases aligned in each. This clonotype was sampled from a man between 18 and 29 years old in good health. The sequenced sample was blood. The base sequence is TGCAGCGCCCTAGGGGGGAATGAGCAGTTCTTC. It encodes CSALGGNEQFF.